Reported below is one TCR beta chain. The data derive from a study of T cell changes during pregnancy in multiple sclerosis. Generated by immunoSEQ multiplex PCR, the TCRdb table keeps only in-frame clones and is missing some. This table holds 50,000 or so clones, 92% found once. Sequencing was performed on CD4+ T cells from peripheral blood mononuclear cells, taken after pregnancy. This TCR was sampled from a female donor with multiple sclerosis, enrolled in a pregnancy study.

In DNA, the CDR3 is TGCAGCGCTGATATGAACACTGAAGCTTTCTTT. This encodes CSADMNTEAFF. The J gene is TRBJ1-1, the V gene TRBV29-1; D ambiguous. Trimming left V 7 bases short and J 0 bases short, with 6 bases between. Germline loops: CDR1 SQVTM, CDR2 ANQGSEA. The CDR3 totals 11 residues.